This note documents a single T cell receptor (beta chain) sequence. These data come from a study of blood T cell repertoires in COVID-19. Study summary: There were acute and convalescent COVID-19 samples, and they came from the United States, Italy and Spain. T cells, B-cell-depleted T cells, or PBMCs supplied cDNA or gDNA.

This CDR3 is 15 amino acids long. With V trimmed by 0 bases and J by 8 bases, 5 bases remained unmatched. Germline V gene data show CDR1 as LGHNT and CDR2 as FRNRAP. Assay: immunoSEQ multiplex PCR; the TCRdb copy retains only in-frame clones and omits some. The sample has roughly 280,000 clones; about 88% are singletons. The chain recombines TRBV12-5 with TRBJ1-2; 11 bases are shared with TRBD1. Material: peripheral blood. The TCR sequence derives from a man aged 18 to 29 with active or convalescent COVID-19. In DNA, the CDR3 is TGTGCTAGTGGTTTGGTAAGGGACAGGGGGATCGGCTACACCTTC. Its protein product is CASGLVRDRGIGYTF.